Following are 10 T cell receptor beta chains from one sample sequenced in a study of T cells in narcolepsy. Sequencing used immunoSEQ multiplex PCR; TCRdb keeps in-frame clones, though not all of them. This sample has just under 30,000 clones, with over 75% found just once. What was sequenced was memory (CD45RA-) CD4+ T cells from blood. These receptors came from a human donor in good health.

A few counts support this clone. The chain couples TRBV6-1 to TRBJ1-6; D unresolved. Germline assignment: CDR1 MNHNS and CDR2 SASEGT. V was clipped by 2 bases and J by 5 bases, with 22 bases between them. CDR3 length: 19 amino acids. In DNA form, the CDR3 reads TGTGCCAGCAGTGAAAAAATAAGGTTCGGGCCCTCGGATAATTCACCCCTCCACTTT. This codes for CASSEKIRFGPSDNSPLHF.

The V and J genes are TRBV6-1 and TRBJ1-1; the D is unclear. V shed 5 bases and J shed 4 bases, with 11 bases lying between them. Germline lookup yields CDR1 MNHNS and CDR2 SASEGT. This CDR3 spans 13 amino acids. The CDR3 bases are TGTGCCAGCAGTCAGCGTGGTACCACTGAAGCTTTCTTT. This translates into CASSQRGTTEAFF.

V is TRBV28 and J is TRBJ2-3; 9 bases line up with TRBD2. V shed 6 bases and J 0 bases; nucleotides not matched to a gene: 4. Germline V CDR1 and CDR2: MDHEN, SYDVKM. The CDR3 consists of 15 residues. This CDR3 reads CASSLSGSSTDTQYF. CDR3 coding DNA: TGTGCCAGCAGCCTTAGCGGGAGTAGCACAGATACGCAGTATTTT.

This chain connects TRBV19 to TRBJ2-1; 9 bases agree with TRBD1. CDR3 length: 15 amino acids. With 6 bases clipped from V and 0 bases from J, the junction kept 3 bases outside the gene matches. Germline V gene data show CDR1 as LNHDA and CDR2 as SQIVND (reference sequence). CDR3 loop: CASSLDRGSYNEQFF. In DNA form, the CDR3 reads TGTGCCAGTAGCCTGGACAGGGGCTCCTACAATGAGCAGTTCTTC.

This clone was observed a single time. V is TRBV6-6 and J is TRBJ1-1; D is possibly TRBD1 (6 bases). This CDR3 spans 15 amino acids. The V gene's germline CDR1 is MNHNY and CDR2 SVGAGI (reference sequence). The V gene lost 7 bases and the J gene lost 5 bases, with 20 bases spanning the gap. The CDR3 sequence: CASMPLSGARTEAFF. For the CDR3, the DNA is TGTGCCAGCATGCCACTCTCGGGGGCTAGGACTGAAGCTTTCTTT.

This chain uses TRBV18 with TRBJ1-1; D gene uncertain. V gave up 4 bases and J gave up 0 bases, with 9 bases separating them. CDR1 is KGHSH and CDR2 is LQKENI in the germline V gene. This CDR3 region has 14 residues. CDR3 region: CASSRSDLNTEAFF. The CDR3 region has the DNA TGTGCCAGCTCACGTTCAGATTTGAACACTGAAGCTTTCTTT.

The V gene is TRBV5-4, the J gene TRBJ1-1; 9 positions agree with TRBD1. V trimming: 0 bases; J trimming: 4 bases; junction bases outside the gene matches: 4. CDR1 and CDR2 (germline): SGHNT, YYREEE (reference sequence). This CDR3 spans 15 amino acids. CDR3 sequence (DNA): TGTGCCAGCAGCTTGGTGTCGACAGGGGGCACTGAAGCTTTCTTT. As protein: CASSLVSTGGTEAFF.

The J gene is TRBJ2-1, the V gene TRBV4-2; the D call may be TRBD1 or TRBD2 (5 bases each). The CDR3 sequence is 15 residues long. Trimming removed 3 bases at V and 5 bases at J, with 14 bases between. Germline V gene sequence: CDR1 LGHNA, CDR2 YNFKEQ. CDR3 amino acids: CASSQVWDLDNEQFF. DNA of the CDR3: TGTGCCAGCAGCCAGGTCTGGGACCTAGACAATGAGCAGTTCTTC.

This chain joins TRBV9 and TRBJ2-2; D call uncertain. Germline assignment: CDR1 SGDLS and CDR2 YYNGEE. The V end was cut by 0 bases, the J end by 0 bases, with 9 bases between. The CDR3 is made up of 16 amino acids. The CDR3 reads CASSVGTGANTGELFF. The CDR3 DNA reads TGTGCCAGCAGCGTAGGCACGGGCGCGAACACCGGGGAGCTGTTTTTT. The full variable domain, in which reference TRBV9 and TRBJ2-2 provide the parts outside the CDR3, is DSGVTQTPKHLITATGQRVTLRCSPRSGDLSVYWYQQSLDQGLQFLIQYYNGEERAKGNILERFSAQQFPDLHSELNLSSLELGDSALYFCASSVGTGANTGELFFGEGSRLTVL.

The genes are TRBV5-4 and TRBJ1-6, with D maybe TRBD1 (6 bases). The V gene lost 0 bases and the J gene lost 7 bases, with 11 bases spanning the gap. The CDR3 length is 15 residues. The germline gives CDR1 SGHNT, CDR2 YYREEE (reference sequence). In nucleotides, the CDR3 is TGTGCCAGCAGCTTGGAGAGGGGGGCGAATTCACCCCTCCACTTT. Translation gives CASSLERGANSPLHF.